This T cell receptor (beta chain) originates from a study of blood T cells in healthy people across ages. Study-wide results and limits: A greater number of naive CD4+ cells and higher diversity distinguished long-lived donors from aged donors.

The extraction recovered at least 5.5 micrograms of total RNA per sample. Primers used in a second PCR of about 6 to 11 cycles were a sample-barcoded 5' primer and a J-beta primer mix. With 12 random nucleotides, a template-switch adaptor tagged each individual cDNA molecule. TCRdb reprocessed the 5' RACE reads via MiXCR and lists one record per CDR3 protein. This sample has fewer than 2,000,000 distinct CDR3 sequences; 30% to 40% occur once, and the top ten carry about 21%. Only one count was recorded for this clonotype. The antigen is not known. V lost 3 bases and J 5 bases, leaving 7 bases between the germline ends. Germline V gene sequence: CDR1 SGHVS, CDR2 FQNEAQ. This CDR3 spans 13 amino acids.

The clonotype originates from a human donor in good health. The rearrangement links TRBV7-8 to TRBJ1-4; D unclear. Sequencing was carried out using blood. CDR3 in DNA: TGTGCCAGCAGCTTGCCCATAAATGAAAAACTGTTTTTT. This encodes CASSLPINEKLFF.